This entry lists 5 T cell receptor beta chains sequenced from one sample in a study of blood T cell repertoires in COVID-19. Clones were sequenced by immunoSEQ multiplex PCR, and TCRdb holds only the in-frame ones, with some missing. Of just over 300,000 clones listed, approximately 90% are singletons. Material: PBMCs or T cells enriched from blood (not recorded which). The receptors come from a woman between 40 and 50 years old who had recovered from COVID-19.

CDR3 in amino acids: CASSPSGGIFYEQYF. CDR3 DNA: TGTGCCAGCAGCCCGTCCGGCGGAATCTTCTACGAGCAGTACTTC. This sequence joins TRBV11-2 and TRBJ2-7, with D uncertain. The V gene lost 5 bases and the J gene lost 3 bases, with 17 bases spanning the gap. The length of the CDR3 is 15 residues. Germline CDR1 reads SGHAT; CDR2 reads FQNNGV.

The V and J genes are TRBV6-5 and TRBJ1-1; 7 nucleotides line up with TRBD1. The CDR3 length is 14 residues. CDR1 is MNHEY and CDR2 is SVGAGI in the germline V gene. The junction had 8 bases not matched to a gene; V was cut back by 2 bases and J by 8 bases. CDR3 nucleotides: TGTGCCAGCAGTTACGTAGACAGGGTTGGGGAAGCTTTCTTT. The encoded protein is CASSYVDRVGEAFF.

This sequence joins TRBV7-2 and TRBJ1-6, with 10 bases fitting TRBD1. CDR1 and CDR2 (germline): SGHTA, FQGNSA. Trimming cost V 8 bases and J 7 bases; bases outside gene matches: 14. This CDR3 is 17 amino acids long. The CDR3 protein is CASAGQGPLEVNSPLHF. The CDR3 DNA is TGTGCCAGCGCGGGACAGGGGCCCCTTGAGGTGAATTCACCCCTCCACTTT.

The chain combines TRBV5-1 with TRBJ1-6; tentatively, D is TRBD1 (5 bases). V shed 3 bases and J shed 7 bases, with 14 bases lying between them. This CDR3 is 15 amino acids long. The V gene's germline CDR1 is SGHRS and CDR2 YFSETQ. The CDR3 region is CASSWRGEGNSPLHF. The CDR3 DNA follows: TGCGCCAGCAGCTGGAGGGGAGAGGGGAATTCACCCCTCCACTTT.

The CDR3 DNA is TGTGCCACCAAAGGACAGGGGGACACTGAAGCTTTCTTT. Translating it yields CATKGQGDTEAFF. The chain links TRBV24-1 to TRBJ1-1, with 10 bases identical to TRBD1. Germline CDR1 reads KGHDR; CDR2 reads SFDVKD. This CDR3 comprises 13 residues. V gave up 8 bases and J gave up 3 bases; unmatched junction bases: 2.